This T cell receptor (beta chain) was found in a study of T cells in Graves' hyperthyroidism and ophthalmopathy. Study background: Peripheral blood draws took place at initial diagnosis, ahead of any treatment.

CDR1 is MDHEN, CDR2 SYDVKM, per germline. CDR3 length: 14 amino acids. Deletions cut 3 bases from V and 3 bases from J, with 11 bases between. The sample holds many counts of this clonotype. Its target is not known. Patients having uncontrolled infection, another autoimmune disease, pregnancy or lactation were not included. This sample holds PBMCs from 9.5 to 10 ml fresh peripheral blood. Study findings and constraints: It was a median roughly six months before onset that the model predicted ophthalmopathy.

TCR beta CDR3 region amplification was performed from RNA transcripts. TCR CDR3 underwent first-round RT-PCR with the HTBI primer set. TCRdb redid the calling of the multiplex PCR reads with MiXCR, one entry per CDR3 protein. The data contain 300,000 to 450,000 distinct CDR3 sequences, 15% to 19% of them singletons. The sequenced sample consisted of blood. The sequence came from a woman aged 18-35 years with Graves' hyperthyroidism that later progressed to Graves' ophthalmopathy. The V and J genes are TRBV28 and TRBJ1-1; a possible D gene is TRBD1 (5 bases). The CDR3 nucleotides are TGTGCCAGCAGTTTCGCGGGGGAGCACACTGAAGCTTTCTTT. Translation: CASSFAGEHTEAFF.